This T cell receptor (beta chain) was sequenced for a study of blood T cell repertoires in COVID-19. TCRdb's table, derived via immunoSEQ multiplex PCR, lists solely in-frame clones and lacks some. The table lists under 300,000 clones, 88% of them singletons. Trimming removed 5 bases from V and 2 bases from J; junction bases left unmatched: 5. Germline loops: CDR1 MNHEY, CDR2 SVGAGI. The CDR3 extends over 14 amino acids. The sample consisted of peripheral blood. The TCR was taken from a woman aged 40 to 50 who had recovered from COVID-19. This chain connects TRBV6-5 to TRBJ2-7; 8 bases are a match to TRBD1. The CDR3: CASSRTGGAYEQYF. For the CDR3, the DNA is TGTGCCAGCAGTCGAACAGGGGGAGCCTACGAGCAGTACTTC.